This entry describes one T cell receptor beta chain. Patients from Seattle were sampled longitudinally, starting during active infection. The record originates from a study of blood T cell repertoires in COVID-19. Germline CDR1 MDHEN, CDR2 SYDVKM. The CDR3 has 18 amino acids. V shed 5 bases, J shed 0 bases, and the junction held 13 bases outside the gene matches. Clones were sequenced by immunoSEQ multiplex PCR, and TCRdb holds only the in-frame ones, with some missing. This table has some 230,000 clones, around 86% appearing once. Input material: peripheral blood. The chain employs TRBV28 and TRBJ2-1; 7 bases are shared with TRBD2. This clonotype was obtained from an elderly woman with COVID-19, enrolled during active disease. CDR3 in DNA: TGTGCCAGCAGTCCTCTCTCCGCTAGCGGTAGCTCCTACAATGAGCAGTTCTTC. It codes for CASSPLSASGSSYNEQFF.